This T cell receptor beta chain is from a study of T cells in Graves' hyperthyroidism and ophthalmopathy. Researchers took RNA transcripts and amplified the TCR beta CDR3 regions from them. HTBI primers were employed in a first-round RT-PCR of the TCR CDR3. TCRdb re-called the multiplex PCR reads through MiXCR, storing one row per CDR3 protein. The table lists about 410,000 distinct CDR3 sequences, over 12% of them singletons, with around 13% in the top ten. This clonotype was seen a few times. The sequenced material came from blood. This clonotype originated in a man aged 18 to 30 with Graves' ophthalmopathy.

The CDR3, as DNA: TGTGCCAGCAGTCCGGTCGATCCCCCTTCCTACGAGCAGTACTTC. Its protein is CASSPVDPPSYEQYF. J is TRBJ2-7 and V is TRBV6-2 or TRBV6-3; no clear D gene. This CDR3 contains 15 residues. Between the trimmed V and J ends, which lost 5 bases and 1 base, there was a span of 15 bases. Germline CDR1 and CDR2: MNHEY and SVGEGT.